The source of this T cell receptor beta chain is a study of spatial heterogeneity in lung cancer. Study-level background: Sequence detection consistently recorded a greater number of beta-chain than alpha-chain sequences.

Germline-derived CDR1 and CDR2 are MNHNY and SVGAGI (reference sequence). This CDR3 is built from 15 residues. The trim removed 2 bases at V and 5 bases at J, leaving 8 bases unmatched. Each TCR cDNA molecule carried a unique molecular identifier. TCRdb re-called the 5' RACE reads through MiXCR, storing one row per CDR3 protein. The table has about 5,000 distinct CDR3 sequences, roughly 15% seen once. In its sample, this clonotype is large. As yet, its antigen is unknown. Time point given: sample taken at primary tumor resection. The sequenced material consisted of unsorted whole RNA from tumor, nontumor lung or frozen PBMC. Overall study findings and caveats: Tracking of tumor mutation counts was seen in expanded intratumoral alpha and beta TCR counts. Sequencing reached an estimated coverage of tumor T cells that was only around 7% for alpha chains and over 11% for beta chains.

This material consisted of lung tumor tissue, taken at surgery. The TCR comes from a male donor with early-stage non-small cell lung cancer. The chain combines TRBV6-6 with TRBJ1-1, with 7 bases matching TRBD1. The CDR3 protein is CASSYKGARGTEAFF. The DNA for the CDR3 is TGTGCCAGCAGTTACAAGGGGGCGCGGGGAACTGAAGCTTTCTTT.